The rows below give T cell receptor beta chains drawn from one sample of a study of blood T cell repertoires in COVID-19. Produced via immunoSEQ multiplex PCR; TCRdb's table is partial and in-frame only. The table shows 380,000 or so clones, with about 80% occurring only once. What was sequenced was peripheral blood. The receptors shown here come from a human donor with acute or convalescent COVID-19. The donor label of this sample is uncertain. The CDR3 runs from the conserved cysteine through the conserved F or W. The order of the fields is V gene, clone size, D gene, J gene, CDR3 DNA, CDR3 protein. The D gene is left open where the match is weak. For some rows the clone size is stated as once, few or many, or as a class when expanded; others skip it.

TRBV5-1	.	TRBD1	TRBJ1-1	TGCGCCAGCAGCTTGCGGACAGGGTCAAACTCTGAAGCTTTCTTT	CASSLRTGSNSEAFF
TRBV6-5	few	TRBD2	TRBJ2-1	TGTGCCAGCAGCCAGGGACTAGCATTCTACAATGAGCAGTTCTTC	CASSQGLAFYNEQFF
TRBV6-2/TRBV6-3	few	.	TRBJ1-6	TGTGCCAGCAGCCGGGAGGGAATAGGCGGCTCACCCCTCCACTTT	CASSREGIGGSPLHF
TRBV7-9	.	.	TRBJ1-2	TGTGCCAGCAGCCTCGGGTTGATCACCTTC	CASSLGLITF
TRBV29-1	.	TRBD1	TRBJ1-1	TGCAGCGTTGTGACAGGGGCCTATAACACTGAAGCTTTCTTT	CSVVTGAYNTEAFF
TRBV4-1	few	TRBD2	TRBJ2-7	TGCGCCAGCAGCCAAGACCTAGCGGCCTACCTGAGCGAGCAGTACTTC	CASSQDLAAYLSEQYF
TRBV6-5	.	.	TRBJ2-7	TGTGCCAGCAGAATTACAGGGAGCTCCTACGAGCAGTACTTC	CASRITGSSYEQYF
TRBV11-2	few	.	TRBJ1-6	TGTGCCAGCAGCTTTGGATCGGGTTCACCCCTCCACTTT	CASSFGSGSPLHF
TRBV2	.	.	TRBJ1-1	TGTGCCAGCAGTGGCAACGGACAGCCCGATGCTTTCTTT	CASSGNGQPDAFF
TRBV28	few	.	TRBJ2-1	TGTGCCAGCAGTTCAGCCCCAGGGACCTACAATGAGCAGTTCTTC	CASSSAPGTYNEQFF
TRBV6-2/TRBV6-3	once	TRBD2	TRBJ2-7	TGTGCCAGCAGTTACCCCAAAGAACTAGCGGGAGGGACCGAGCAGTACTTC	CASSYPKELAGGTEQYF
TRBV28	.	.	TRBJ1-1	TGTGCCAGCAGTTTTCACGGGAGGAACACTGAAGCTTTCTTT	CASSFHGRNTEAFF
TRBV7-9	.	.	TRBJ2-5	TGTGCCAGCAGCTTGACAGCCCAAGAGACCCAGTACTTC	CASSLTAQETQYF
TRBV19	.	.	TRBJ1-3	TGTGCCAGTAGTAACGCGGGCACTGGAAACACCATATATTTT	CASSNAGTGNTIYF
TRBV3-1/TRBV3-2	.	TRBD2	TRBJ2-5	TGTGCCAGCAGCCAAGATCTACTAGCGGGAGTCGTGGAGACCCAGTACTTC	CASSQDLLAGVVETQYF
TRBV5-1	.	.	TRBJ2-1	TGCGCCAGCAGGGCGCTAGTGAGCTCCTACAATGAGCAGTTCTTC	CASRALVSSYNEQFF
TRBV28	.	TRBD1	TRBJ1-5	TGTGCCAGCAGGGGACAGGGAGAACAGCCCCAGCATTTT	CASRGQGEQPQHF
TRBV5-1	once	.	TRBJ2-1	TGCGCCAGCAGCCTGGGAGTCTACAATGAGCAGTTCTTC	CASSLGVYNEQFF
TRBV28	.	.	TRBJ1-6	TGTGCCAGCAGTTCGGGTAAATCACCCCTCCACTTT	CASSSGKSPLHF
TRBV5-1	.	.	TRBJ1-2	TGCGCCAGCAGCTTGGGCAGGGAAATTTCCCCCTATGGCTACACCTTC	CASSLGREISPYGYTF
TRBV7-2	few	.	TRBJ2-1	TGTGCCAGCAGACGAGGCAGCAATGAGCAGTTCTTC	CASRRGSNEQFF
TRBV19	.	TRBD1	TRBJ2-5	TGTGCCAGTAGCCCCTACGACAGGGGGCTGGGGGAGACCCAGTACTTC	CASSPYDRGLGETQYF